This T cell receptor beta chain was retrieved from a study of T cells in Graves' hyperthyroidism and ophthalmopathy. Amplification of TCR beta CDR3 regions was performed using RNA transcripts as template. Carried out on the TCR CDR3, a first-round RT-PCR used the HTBI primer set. Using its own MiXCR run on the multiplex PCR reads, TCRdb lists one record per CDR3 protein. The sample includes 150,000 or so distinct CDR3 sequences, around 20% of them seen just once. The V end was cut by 7 bases, the J end by 2 bases, with 9 bases between. The CDR3 has 12 residues. CDR1 is MDHEN and CDR2 is SYDVKM in the germline V gene.

The V gene is TRBV28, the J gene TRBJ2-7, with D unresolved. What was sequenced was blood. This clonotype was sampled from a woman between 50 and 59 years old with Graves' hyperthyroidism that later progressed to Graves' ophthalmopathy. This CDR3 reads CASNKGPYEQYV. The CDR3 region has the DNA TGTGCCAGCAACAAGGGCCCCTACGAGCAGTACGTC.